This entry lists 3 T cell receptor beta chains sequenced from one sample in a study of T cell repertoires in aging, cancer and after chemotherapy. Amplification of TCR beta used genomic DNA extracted from peripheral blood. Rearranged V-D-J TRB sequences were amplified with a mixed TRB-A/B primer pool. TCRdb recomputed calls from the multiplex PCR reads with MiXCR, one row per CDR3 protein. The data contain about 1,700 distinct CDR3 sequences, 23% of them seen just once; the ten biggest clones take up around 24%. Material for sequencing was blood. The receptors derive from a human donor with a blood cancer.

Turning to this clonotype: This may stem from a read error, because a much larger clone lies one nucleotide away. The chain links TRBV4-2 to TRBJ2-6; 7 nucleotides align to TRBD1. The J segment lost 3 bases and the V segment lost 1 base, leaving 3 bases of the junction unmatched. Germline CDR1 and CDR2: LGHNA and YNFKEQ. The CDR3 totals 16 residues. The CDR3 coding sequence is TGTGCCAGCAGCCAAGGGGACAGCTTTGGGGCCAACGTCCTGACTTTC. As protein: CASSQGDSFGANVLTF.

With regard to this clonotype: A much larger clone differs by one base, so this may be a read error. The rearrangement uses TRBV30 and TRBJ1-1; D remains ambiguous. The CDR3 consists of 11 residues. The germline V gene encodes CDR1 GTSNPN and CDR2 SVGIG (reference sequence). The germline V and J ends were trimmed by 1 base and 7 bases, with 7 bases remaining between them. CDR3 protein: CAWSAANEAFF. The CDR3 region has the DNA TGTGCCTGGAGTGCAGCGAATGAAGCTTTCTTT.

The V gene is TRBV19, the J gene TRBJ2-2; 10 bases map to TRBD1. The ends lost 3 bases at V and 6 bases at J; junction bases unmatched: 4. The CDR3 is 15 amino acids. Per the germline V gene, CDR1 is LNHDA and CDR2 is SQIVND (reference sequence). The CDR3 reads CASSIGQGVAGELFF. CDR3 DNA: TGTGCCAGTAGTATCGGACAGGGGGTGGCCGGGGAGCTGTTTTTT.